The 31 T cell receptor beta chains below come from one sample, sequenced in a study of T cell responses to AZD1222 COVID-19 vaccine. TCRdb keeps only in-frame clones here, not all; method: immunoSEQ multiplex PCR. Here the sample spans over 130,000 clones, roughly 90% being singletons. The input for sequencing was peripheral blood, taken 28 days after the second AZD1222 dose. All receptors derive from an adult who received the AZD1222 COVID-19 vaccine.

Turning to this clone: A junction boundary mismatches the germline segment, possibly from a read error. This sequence joins TRBV7-9 and TRBJ2-7; 11 bases are shared with TRBD1. Germline V gene lookup returns CDR1 SEHNR and CDR2 FQNEAQ (reference sequence). The CDR3 sequence is 17 residues long. CDR3: CASSLAGTGGRSYEQYF. In DNA, the CDR3 is TGTGCCAGCAGCCTAGCCGGGACAGGGGGTAGGTCCTACGAGCAGTACTTC.

The rearrangement uses TRBV2 and TRBJ2-1; perhaps TRBD2 as D (6 bases). CDR1 SNHLY and CDR2 FYNNEI come from the germline V gene. Between the trimmed V and J ends, which lost 2 bases and 7 bases, there was a span of 15 bases. This CDR3 spans 15 amino acids. CDR3 bases: TGTGCCAGCAGTGAAAATGCCGGGAGTCGGAATGAGCAGTTCTTC. Translating gives CASSENAGSRNEQFF.

This clone was seen once. The chain is built from TRBV11-2 and TRBJ1-5; 7 bases agree with TRBD1. The CDR3 has 14 amino acids. Per the germline V gene, CDR1 is SGHAT and CDR2 is FQNNGV. V was pared by 5 bases and J by 3 bases, with 4 bases of the junction left unmatched. The CDR3 loop reads CASSPGQPNQPQHF. The CDR3 DNA reads as TGTGCCAGCAGCCCGGGACAGCCCAATCAGCCCCAGCATTTT. Full variable domain (missing parts from reference TRBV11-2 and TRBJ1-5): EAGVAQSPRYKIIEKRQSVAFWCNPISGHATLYWYQQILGQGPKLLIQFQNNGVVDDSQLPKDRFSAERLKGVDSTLKIQPAKLEDSAVYLCASSPGQPNQPQHFGDGTRLSIL.

The V call is TRBV27, the J call TRBJ1-1, with TRBD1 matching 10 bases. Trimming took 6 bases from V and 3 from J; bases not matched to a gene: 4. CDR3 length equals 14 residues. The germline V gene has CDR1 MNHEY and CDR2 SMNVEV (reference sequence). CDR3 nucleotides: TGTGCCAGCAGGACAGGGGGCGCAGACACTGAAGCTTTCTTT. Its protein is CASRTGGADTEAFF.

A remark on this clone: The same CDR3 also results from other DNA sequences found in this sample. J is TRBJ1-2 and V is TRBV18; D gene unclear. Germline V gives CDR1 KGHSH, CDR2 LQKENI. The CDR3 is 13 amino acids. V was trimmed by 3 bases and J by 0 bases, leaving 5 bases between them. The CDR3 protein is CASSPGSNYGYTF. CDR3 in DNA: TGTGCCAGCTCACCTGGCTCTAACTATGGCTACACCTTC.

The chain combines TRBV7-7 with TRBJ2-1; tentative D call: TRBD2 (5 bases). This CDR3 is 13 amino acids long. From germline, CDR1 is SSHAT and CDR2 FNYEAQ (reference sequence). The germline V and J ends were trimmed by 5 bases and 9 bases, with 14 bases remaining between them. The CDR3 sequence is CASSLLTRTEQFF. CDR3 nucleotide sequence: TGTGCCAGCAGCCTTCTTACTAGGACTGAGCAGTTCTTC.

This clone was counted a single time. This rearrangement joins TRBV6-5 to TRBJ2-5; no firm D call. Germline V gene sequence: CDR1 MNHEY, CDR2 SVGAGI. This CDR3 comprises 14 residues. The germline V and J ends were trimmed by 7 bases and 2 bases, with 14 bases remaining between them. CDR3 nucleotides: TGTGCCAGCAATGTGGGGTTAGCTCAAGAGACCCAGTACTTC. Translation gives CASNVGLAQETQYF.

This rearrangement joins TRBV5-1 to TRBJ1-1, with 8 bases aligning to TRBD1. The CDR3 covers 15 residues. The junction had 5 bases not matched to a gene; V was cut back by 1 base and J by 3 bases. Germline CDR1 SGHRS, CDR2 YFSETQ. In DNA form, the CDR3 reads TGCGCCAGCAGCTTGAGTGGACAGGGAGACACTGAAGCTTTCTTT. Amino acid sequence: CASSLSGQGDTEAFF.

This chain uses TRBV4-1 with TRBJ2-1, with TRBD2 matching 10 bases. V lost 0 bases and J lost 1; bases outside the gene matches: 3. The CDR3 loop spans 17 amino acids. The germline V gene has CDR1 MGHRA and CDR2 YSYEKL. The CDR3 here is CASSQDPAGGSYNEQFF. In DNA, the CDR3 is TGCGCCAGCAGCCAAGACCCAGCGGGAGGGTCCTACAATGAGCAGTTCTTC.

The chain links TRBV15 to TRBJ2-7; D call uncertain. Trimming shortened V by 0 bases and J by 3 bases, and 9 bases separated the two germline ends. The CDR3 runs to 14 residues. CDR1 and CDR2 from the germline V gene are LNHNV and YYDKDF (reference sequence). The CDR3 sequence is CATSRDRLDYEQYF. In DNA form, the CDR3 reads TGTGCCACCAGCAGAGATCGGCTAGACTACGAGCAGTACTTC. Looking up the rest from reference TRBV15 and TRBJ2-7 gives the full variable domain: DAMVIQNPRYQVTQFGKPVTLSCSQTLNHNVMYWYQQKSSQAPKLLFHYYDKDFNNEADTPDNFQSRRPNTSFCFLDIRSPGLGDTAMYLCATSRDRLDYEQYFGPGTRLTVT.

This chain links TRBV30 with TRBJ2-2, with D perhaps matching TRBD2 (5 bases). CDR3 size: 14 residues. From germline, CDR1 is GTSNPN and CDR2 SVGIG (reference sequence). V was trimmed by 2 bases and J by 1 base, leaving 8 bases between them. In DNA, the CDR3 is TGTGCCTGGAGTCGGACTCTGAACACCGGGGAGCTGTTTTTT. Translation gives CAWSRTLNTGELFF.

V and J are TRBV30 and TRBJ2-1, with 10 bases fitting TRBD2. Germline assignment: CDR1 GTSNPN and CDR2 SVGIG (reference sequence). Germline trimming cut 3 bases from V and 10 bases from J; bases unmatched to any gene: 9. The CDR3 runs 14 residues. The CDR3 here is CAWSALAGVGEQFF. In DNA form, the CDR3 reads TGTGCCTGGAGCGCCCTAGCGGGAGTCGGCGAGCAGTTCTTC.

The chain couples TRBV11-2 to TRBJ2-7; TRBD2 matches 9 bases. In germline, CDR1 is SGHAT, CDR2 FQNNGV. Unmatched junction bases numbered 11, after V lost 8 bases and J lost 3 bases. The CDR3 has 15 residues. CDR3 sequence reads: CASGGSASGNYEQYF. For the CDR3, the DNA is TGTGCCAGCGGCGGCTCGGCTAGCGGGAACTACGAGCAGTACTTC.

V gene TRBV9 combines with J gene TRBJ1-2, with D tentatively TRBD1 (6 bases). This CDR3 contains 15 residues. The germline gives CDR1 SGDLS, CDR2 YYNGEE. V lost 1 base and J 2 bases, leaving 12 bases between the germline ends. The CDR3 coding sequence is TGTGCCAGCAGCGTATCCCCTGGGACAAACTATGGCTACACCTTC. This gives the protein CASSVSPGTNYGYTF. Filled out from reference TRBV9 and TRBJ1-2, the complete variable domain reads DSGVTQTPKHLITATGQRVTLRCSPRSGDLSVYWYQQSLDQGLQFLIQYYNGEERAKGNILERFSAQQFPDLHSELNLSSLELGDSALYFCASSVSPGTNYGYTFGSGTRLTVV.

The rearrangement joins TRBV5-1 to TRBJ1-2; D ambiguous. Germline V gene sequence: CDR1 SGHRS, CDR2 YFSETQ. V was pared by 0 bases and J by 2 bases, with 8 bases between. The CDR3 is made up of 14 amino acids. As DNA, the CDR3 is TGCGCCAGCAGCTTGGACGTGCGCAACTATGGCTACACCTTC. Translation: CASSLDVRNYGYTF.

The chain has TRBV14 and TRBJ2-3; 8 positions agree with TRBD2. The CDR3 has 15 amino acids. V lost 4 bases, J lost 3 bases, and 6 bases stayed unmatched. Germline CDR1 reads SGHDN; CDR2 reads FVKESK. The CDR3 DNA reads TGTGCCAGCAGCCCATTAGCGGGGTTTACAGATACGCAGTATTTT. Its protein is CASSPLAGFTDTQYF.

The chain couples TRBV5-1 to TRBJ1-2; 9 bases match TRBD1. Germline V gene lookup returns CDR1 SGHRS and CDR2 YFSETQ. This CDR3 contains 16 residues. After removal of 1 base from V and 8 bases from J, the junction contained 12 bases not matched to a gene. CDR3: CASSLSRDREVWGYTF. CDR3 DNA sequence: TGCGCCAGCAGCTTGTCCCGGGACAGGGAGGTTTGGGGCTACACCTTC.

V gene TRBV12-3 or TRBV12-4 combines with J gene TRBJ1-2, with D possibly TRBD1 on 5 matching bases. The V end lost 10 bases, the J end lost 8 bases, and 14 bases lay between the germline ends. This CDR3 has 11 amino acids. The CDR3 sequence: CATVRGLGYTF. The CDR3 DNA is TGTGCCACCGTGAGGGGTCTCGGCTACACCTTC.

This clone came up once. V gene TRBV24-1 combines with J gene TRBJ1-5; D is undetermined. There are 16 residues in the CDR3. V lost 4 bases to trimming and J lost 3 bases, with 15 bases between them. Germline-derived CDR1 and CDR2 are KGHDR and SFDVKD. The CDR3 DNA reads as TGTGCCACCAGTGACCCTGCCACGGGAGACAATCAGCCCCAGCATTTT. This codes for CATSDPATGDNQPQHF.

The rearrangement links TRBV7-9 to TRBJ2-6; D is uncertain. V lost 6 bases and J lost 4, with 13 bases in between. The CDR3 has 15 amino acids. The germline V gene has CDR1 SEHNR and CDR2 FQNEAQ (reference sequence). CDR3 bases: TGTGCCAGCAGGGTATCCGACGGAGGGGCCAACGTCCTGACTTTC. It is translated as CASRVSDGGANVLTF.

This chain joins TRBV3-1 (or the pseudogene TRBV3-2) and TRBJ2-7, with a possible D match to TRBD2 (6 bases). V was cut by 1 base and J by 7 bases, with 23 bases left in between. Germline CDR1 reads LGHDT; CDR2 reads YNNKEL (reference sequence). The CDR3 has 17 amino acids. CDR3 region: CASSQGGVGVRGLEQYF. The CDR3 DNA reads TGTGCCAGCAGCCAAGGGGGGGTTGGAGTACGGGGTTTGGAGCAGTACTTC.

The chain is built from TRBV3-1 (or the pseudogene TRBV3-2) and TRBJ1-1; 7 bases fit TRBD1. The CDR3 spans 16 residues. With 0 bases clipped from V and 4 bases from J, the junction kept 8 bases outside the gene matches. In germline, CDR1 is LGHDT, CDR2 YNNKEL (reference sequence). DNA of the CDR3: TGTGCCAGCAGCCAAGACTACAGGGGTTTGGGCACTGAAGCTTTCTTT. Translating gives CASSQDYRGLGTEAFF.

V and J are TRBV7-9 and TRBJ1-5; no clear D. CDR3 length: 13 residues. V lost 1 base, J lost 6 bases, and 7 bases lay in between. Looked up from germline, CDR1 is SEHNR and CDR2 is FQNEAQ (reference sequence). CDR3 bases: TGTGCCAGCAGCTTAGGCCCGGGTCAGCCCCAGCATTTT. Protein product: CASSLGPGQPQHF.

The chain links TRBV3-1 (or the pseudogene TRBV3-2) to TRBJ2-7; 11 positions agree with TRBD2. Germline values: CDR1 LGHDT, CDR2 YNNKEL (reference sequence). The CDR3 covers 17 residues. V lost 4 bases to trimming and J lost 6 bases; unmatched junction nucleotides: 14. CDR3 in amino acids: CASSPLSSLAGGTEQYF. The CDR3 DNA sequence: TGTGCCAGCAGCCCTCTCTCCAGCTTAGCGGGAGGGACCGAGCAGTACTTC.

The chain's CDR3 is CASRVTGDYGYTF. DNA of the CDR3: TGCGCCAGCAGGGTTACAGGTGACTATGGCTACACCTTC. V is TRBV5-1 and J is TRBJ1-2; D is possibly TRBD1 (5 bases). The CDR3 has 13 residues. Between the trimmed V and J ends, which lost 5 bases and 3 bases, there was a span of 11 bases. Germline-derived CDR1 and CDR2 are SGHRS and YFSETQ. The full variable domain, with the rest looked up from reference TRBV5-1 and TRBJ1-2, is KAGVTQTPRYLIKTRGQQVTLSCSPISGHRSVSWYQQTPGQGLQFLFEYFSETQRNKGNFPGRFSGRQFSNSRSEMNVSTLELGDSALYLCASRVTGDYGYTFGSGTRLTVV.

The chain links TRBV24-1 to TRBJ2-1; D call uncertain. This CDR3 is 12 amino acids long. V lost 4 bases and J lost 5, with 5 bases in between. Germline V gene data show CDR1 as KGHDR and CDR2 as SFDVKD. The CDR3 DNA reads as TGTGCCACCAGTGACCCCGACAATGAGCAGTTCTTC. Residues: CATSDPDNEQFF.

This clone was observed a single time. The genes are TRBV3-1 (or the pseudogene TRBV3-2) and TRBJ2-1; tentative D call: TRBD1 (6 bases). CDR3 length: 14 residues. The germline gives CDR1 LGHDT, CDR2 YNNKEL (reference sequence). Trimming took off 4 bases at V and 8 bases at J, with 15 bases between the two ends. Here the CDR3 DNA reads TGTGCCAGCAGCCTCCTACAGGGTATCGATGAGCAGTTCTTC. Translating it yields CASSLLQGIDEQFF.

This rearrangement joins TRBV28 to TRBJ1-4; 8 positions match TRBD1. The V and J ends lost 6 bases and 10 bases, in that order; junction bases with no gene match: 10. The germline V gene has CDR1 MDHEN and CDR2 SYDVKM. The CDR3 spans 14 residues. The CDR3 spells CASSPGQVAAKLFF. The CDR3 nucleotides are TGTGCCAGCAGCCCGGGACAGGTTGCTGCAAAACTGTTTTTT.

This chain joins TRBV9 and TRBJ2-1; maybe TRBD2 (6 bases). This CDR3 is 15 amino acids long. CDR1 and CDR2 (germline): SGDLS, YYNGEE. V lost 0 bases and J 9 bases, leaving 16 bases between the germline ends. The chain's CDR3 is CASSVGSGREAEQFF. CDR3 DNA: TGTGCCAGCAGCGTAGGGTCAGGCAGGGAGGCTGAGCAGTTCTTC.

The count of this clone is one. The gene calls are TRBV19 and TRBJ2-1, with D tentatively TRBD1 (5 bases). CDR1 LNHDA and CDR2 SQIVND come from the germline V gene (reference sequence). V lost 5 bases and J 6 bases, leaving 17 bases between the germline ends. The CDR3 has 15 residues. CDR3 bases: TGTGCCAGTAGTCCGACAGCTACCTCTCGCAATGAGCAGTTCTTC. Translation: CASSPTATSRNEQFF.

This clone occurred a few times. The chain couples TRBV12-3 or TRBV12-4 to TRBJ1-4, with D possibly matching TRBD1 (6 bases). The CDR3 contains 13 residues. Trimming pared 1 base from V and 7 bases from J, leaving 7 bases between. DNA for the CDR3: TGTGCCAGCAGTTTAGGGGACACTGAAAAACTGTTTTTT. Translated: CASSLGDTEKLFF.